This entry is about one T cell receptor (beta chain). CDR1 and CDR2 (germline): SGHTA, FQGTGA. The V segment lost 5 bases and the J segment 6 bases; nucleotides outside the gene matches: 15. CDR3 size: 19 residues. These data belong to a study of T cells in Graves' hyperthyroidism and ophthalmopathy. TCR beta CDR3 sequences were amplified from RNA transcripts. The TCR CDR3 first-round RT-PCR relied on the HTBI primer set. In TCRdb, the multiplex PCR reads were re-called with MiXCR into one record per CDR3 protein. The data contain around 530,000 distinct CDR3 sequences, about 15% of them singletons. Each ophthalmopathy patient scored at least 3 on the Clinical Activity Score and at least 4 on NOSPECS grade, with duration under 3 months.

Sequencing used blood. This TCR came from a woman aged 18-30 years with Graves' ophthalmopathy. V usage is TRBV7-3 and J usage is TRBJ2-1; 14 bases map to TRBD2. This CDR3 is CASSPLGGGLAGGSNEQFF. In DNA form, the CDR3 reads TGTGCCAGCAGCCCCCTCGGGGGTGGACTAGCGGGAGGAAGCAATGAGCAGTTCTTC. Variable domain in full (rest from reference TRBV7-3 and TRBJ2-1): GAGVSQTPSNKVTEKGKYVELRCDPISGHTALYWYRQSLGQGPEFLIYFQGTGAADDSGLPNDRFFAVRPEGSVSTLKIQRTERGDSAVYLCASSPLGGGLAGGSNEQFFGPGTRLTVL.